The TCR beta chain under discussion was sequenced for a study of T-cell memory formation after mild COVID-19. Study-wide findings and caveats: Memory sampled before infection contained some responding clones, suggesting cross-reactive memory joined. CD4+ contracting clones were found mainly in CM and EM, and CD8+ ones in EMRA. Balance between CD4 and CD8 was seen in clones contracting day 15 to 85, and a CD4+ lean was seen in later expanders.

This clonotype was counted a few times. What it recognizes is unknown. Libraries for TCRalpha and TCRbeta carried sample barcodes and unique molecular identifiers via 5'RACE. MiXCR, applied by TCRdb to the 5' RACE reads, yields one record per CDR3 protein. The sample yields hundreds of thousands of distinct CDR3 sequences, 25% to 30% seen once. CDR1 is KGHSH, CDR2 LQKENI, per germline. The length of the CDR3 is 13 residues. V lost 2 bases and J 3 bases, leaving 5 bases between the germline ends. Sequencing input: PBMCs or a T cell subset sorted from them (not recorded which). The chain is built from TRBV18 and TRBJ1-5; D unresolved. This sequence originates from an adult woman who had mild COVID-19 (a few samples of this study predate the infection). Cell type and time point are not known. The CDR3: CASSPGPNQPQHF. The CDR3 nucleotides are TGTGCCAGCTCACCAGGACCCAATCAGCCCCAGCATTTT.